This TCR beta chain was sequenced during a study of blood T cell repertoires in COVID-19. CDR3 length: 17 residues. Germline-derived CDR1 and CDR2 are SGDLS and YYNGEE. Trimming cost V 1 base and J 4 bases; bases outside gene matches: 8. Method: immunoSEQ multiplex PCR; TCRdb's copy keeps in-frame clones and lacks some. The sample has some 120,000 clones, more than 80% seen once. The sequence was obtained from a human donor in a cohort sampled during active COVID-19. The sample was peripheral blood. This chain links TRBV9 with TRBJ2-1; 10 bases line up with TRBD2. CDR3 DNA sequence: TGTGCCAGCAGCGTAACGGGACTAGCGTTGGGGTACAATGAGCAGTTCTTC. Encoded protein: CASSVTGLALGYNEQFF.